This TCR beta chain comes out of a study of CD8 T cells in Susac syndrome (dated by TCRdb to the late 2010s). Looking at the study overall: Whether CD8+ T cell activation and differentiation in Susac syndrome was antigen driven was tested using repertoire sequencing. Summary of the overall study and its limitations: The number of individuals in the TCR sequencing and HLA analysis was acknowledged as relatively small.

Points on this clonotype: The antigen this receptor binds is unknown. The input lacks base qualities; no much larger clone sits a single base away.

RNA was extracted using the RNeasy kit, and roughly 0.5 to 1 ug of the RNA was reverse transcribed with random hexamers. TCR beta CDR3 regions were amplified with the immunoSEQ multiplex PCR assay covering 54 Vbeta and 13 Jbeta segments. To correct PCR amplification bias, a synthetic template baseline was used for both primer optimization and computational correction. The original methods were these. Reads were annotated to V, D and J genes according to IMGT and were analyzed with immunoSEQ Analyzer, with only productive sequences retained. Clonality was calculated as one minus the Shannon entropy normalized by log2 of the number of productive unique sequences. For each patient and control, public and private clones were evaluated within the 100 most prevalent clones. Clones were defined as Susac-specific when absent from the healthy and MS cohorts, from 1,000 to 1,100 published viral clones and from other ImmuneACCESS disease sequences. TCRdb applied fastp at Q25 and MiXCR to the public reads, then kept only in-frame beta chains. One record per CDR3 amino acid sequence lists the most common genes and DNA. None of the V and J calls come from the authors' own analysis; TCRdb made them. The sample contains 150,000 to 200,000 distinct CDR3 sequences, approximately 95% of them found a single time. The ten largest clones add up to about 0.09% of the sample.

Trimming leaves V shorter by 6 bases and J shorter by 7 bases, with the junction holding 4 bases beyond the gene matches. From the cysteine through the phenylalanine, the CDR3 covers 14 amino acids. Here the CDR3 DNA is all that survives: 42 bases in frame from base 1. CDR1 and CDR2 were assigned from the germline V gene as SNHLY and FYNNEI. High-throughput TCR beta sequencing profiled peripheral blood CD8+ and CD4+ T cells from healthy donors, Susac syndrome patients and multiple sclerosis patients. The multiple sclerosis controls were treatment-naive patients who had stable or active relapsing-remitting disease and met the revised McDonald criteria. Bulk CD8+ and CD4+ T cells were purified magnetically by negative isolation, whereas CD8+ TEMRA cells were enriched by FACS. Blood was collected in EDTA tubes and processed within 24 hours, with PBMCs isolated through density gradient centrifugation. PBMCs intended for TCR sequencing were cryopreserved in liquid nitrogen and thawed later in a water bath at 37 degrees C. Purity of sorted or isolated CD4+, CD8+ and CD8+ TEMRA cells was at least 90%.

Sequenced sample: CD4+ T cells from PBMCs. The chain is assembled from TRBV2 and TRBJ2-2; TRBD1 fits 11 bases in the junction. This receptor was identified in a human donor with multiple sclerosis. The base sequence is TGTGCCAGCAGGGGGACAGGGGGTGTCGGGGAGCTGTTTTTT. This translates into CASRGTGGVGELFF.